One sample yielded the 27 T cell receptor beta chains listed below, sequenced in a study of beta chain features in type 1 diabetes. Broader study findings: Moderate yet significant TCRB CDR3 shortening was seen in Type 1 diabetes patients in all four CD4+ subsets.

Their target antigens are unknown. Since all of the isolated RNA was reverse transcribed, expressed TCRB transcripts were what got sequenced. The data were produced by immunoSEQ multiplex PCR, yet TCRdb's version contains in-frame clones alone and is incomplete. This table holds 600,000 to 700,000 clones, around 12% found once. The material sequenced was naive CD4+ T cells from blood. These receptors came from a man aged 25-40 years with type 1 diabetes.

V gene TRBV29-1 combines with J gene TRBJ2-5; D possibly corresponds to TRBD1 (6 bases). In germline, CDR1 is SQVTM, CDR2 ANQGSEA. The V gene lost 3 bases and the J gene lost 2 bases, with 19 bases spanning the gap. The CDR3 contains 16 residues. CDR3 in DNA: TGCAGCGTTGAGTGGGGTGGGACACCCCTGCAAGAGACCCAGTACTTC. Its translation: CSVEWGGTPLQETQYF.

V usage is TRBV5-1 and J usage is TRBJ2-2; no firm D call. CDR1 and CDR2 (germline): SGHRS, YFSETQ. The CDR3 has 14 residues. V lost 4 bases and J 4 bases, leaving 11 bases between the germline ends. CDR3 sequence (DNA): TGCGCCAGCAGCATCGACTTAGCCACCGGGGAGCTGTTTTTT. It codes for CASSIDLATGELFF. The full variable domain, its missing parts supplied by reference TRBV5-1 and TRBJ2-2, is KAGVTQTPRYLIKTRGQQVTLSCSPISGHRSVSWYQQTPGQGLQFLFEYFSETQRNKGNFPGRFSGRQFSNSRSEMNVSTLELGDSALYLCASSIDLATGELFFGEGSRLTVL.

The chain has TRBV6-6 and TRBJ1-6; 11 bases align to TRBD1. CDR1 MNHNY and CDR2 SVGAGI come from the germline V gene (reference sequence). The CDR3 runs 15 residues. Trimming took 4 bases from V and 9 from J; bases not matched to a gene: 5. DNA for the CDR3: TGTGCCAGCAGTTCGGACAGGGGGCGGGTTTCACCCCTCCACTTT. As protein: CASSSDRGRVSPLHF.

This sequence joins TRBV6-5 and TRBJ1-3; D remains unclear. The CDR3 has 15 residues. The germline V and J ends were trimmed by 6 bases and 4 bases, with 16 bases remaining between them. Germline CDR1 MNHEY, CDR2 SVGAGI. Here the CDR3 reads CASSRVVGEGNTIYF. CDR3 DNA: TGTGCCAGCAGCCGTGTGGTGGGAGAAGGAAACACCATATATTTT.

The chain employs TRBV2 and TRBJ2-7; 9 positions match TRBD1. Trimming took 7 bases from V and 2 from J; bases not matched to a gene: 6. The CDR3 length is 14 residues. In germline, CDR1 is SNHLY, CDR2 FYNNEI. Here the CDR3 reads CASKLRDRAYEQYF. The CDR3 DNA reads TGTGCCAGCAAGTTAAGGGACAGGGCCTACGAGCAGTACTTC.

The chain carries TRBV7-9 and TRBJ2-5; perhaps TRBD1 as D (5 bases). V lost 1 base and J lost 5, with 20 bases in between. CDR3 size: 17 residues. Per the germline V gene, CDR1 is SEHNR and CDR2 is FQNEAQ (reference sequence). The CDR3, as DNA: TGTGCCAGCAGCTTAGGTACACGGACCGCCCCAGGGGAGACCCAGTACTTC. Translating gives CASSLGTRTAPGETQYF.

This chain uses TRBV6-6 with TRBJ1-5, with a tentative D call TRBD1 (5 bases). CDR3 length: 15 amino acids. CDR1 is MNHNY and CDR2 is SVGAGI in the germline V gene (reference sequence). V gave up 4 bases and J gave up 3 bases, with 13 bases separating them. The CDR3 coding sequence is TGTGCCAGCAGTTCGACAGTAGGAATCAATCAGCCCCAGCATTTT. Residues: CASSSTVGINQPQHF.

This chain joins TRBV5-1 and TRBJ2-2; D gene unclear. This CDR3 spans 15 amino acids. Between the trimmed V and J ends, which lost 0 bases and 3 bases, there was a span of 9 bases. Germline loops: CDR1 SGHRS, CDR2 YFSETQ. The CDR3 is CASSLGRADTGELFF. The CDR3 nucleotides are TGCGCCAGCAGCTTGGGCCGGGCTGACACCGGGGAGCTGTTTTTT.

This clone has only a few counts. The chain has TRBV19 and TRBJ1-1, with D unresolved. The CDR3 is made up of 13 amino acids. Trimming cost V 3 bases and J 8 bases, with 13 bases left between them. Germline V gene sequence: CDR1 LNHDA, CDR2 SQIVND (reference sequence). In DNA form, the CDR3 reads TGTGCCAGTAGTATTCAGTTGATTGGGGAAGCTTTCTTT. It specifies CASSIQLIGEAFF.

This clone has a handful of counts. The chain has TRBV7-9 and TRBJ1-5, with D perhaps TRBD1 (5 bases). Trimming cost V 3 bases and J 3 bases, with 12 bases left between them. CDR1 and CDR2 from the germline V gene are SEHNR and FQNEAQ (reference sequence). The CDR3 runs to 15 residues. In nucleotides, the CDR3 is TGTGCCAGCAGCTTCGCTGGACATCTCAATCAGCCCCAGCATTTT. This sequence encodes CASSFAGHLNQPQHF.

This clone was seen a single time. CDR3 sequence: CASSSDWNYGYTF. CDR3 DNA sequence: TGCGCCAGCAGCTCGGACTGGAACTATGGCTACACCTTC. V is TRBV5-1 and J is TRBJ1-2; no reliable D call. V was shortened by 3 bases and J by 2 bases, with 8 bases between the two germline ends. This CDR3 contains 13 residues. CDR1 is SGHRS and CDR2 is YFSETQ in the germline V gene.

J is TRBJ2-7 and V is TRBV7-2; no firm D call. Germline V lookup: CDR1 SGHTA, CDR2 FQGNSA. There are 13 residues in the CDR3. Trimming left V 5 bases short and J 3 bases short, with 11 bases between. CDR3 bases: TGTGCCAGCAGCCCCTACCAAGGCTACGAGCAGTACTTC. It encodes CASSPYQGYEQYF.

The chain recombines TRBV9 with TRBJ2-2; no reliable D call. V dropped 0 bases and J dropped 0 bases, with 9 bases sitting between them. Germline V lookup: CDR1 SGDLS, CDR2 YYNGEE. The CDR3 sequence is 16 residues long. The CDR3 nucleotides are TGTGCCAGCAGCGTAGGGTTTGCATCGAACACCGGGGAGCTGTTTTTT. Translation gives CASSVGFASNTGELFF.

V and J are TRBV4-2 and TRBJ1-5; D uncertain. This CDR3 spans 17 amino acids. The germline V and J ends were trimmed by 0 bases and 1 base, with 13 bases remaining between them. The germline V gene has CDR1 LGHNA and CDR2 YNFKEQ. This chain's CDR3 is CASSQDAGSVSNQPQHF. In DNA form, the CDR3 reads TGTGCCAGCAGCCAAGACGCGGGCAGCGTCAGCAATCAGCCCCAGCATTTT.

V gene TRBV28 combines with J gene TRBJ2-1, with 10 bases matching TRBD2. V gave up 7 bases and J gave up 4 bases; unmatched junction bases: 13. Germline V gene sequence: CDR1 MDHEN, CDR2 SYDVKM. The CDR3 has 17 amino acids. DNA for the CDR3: TGTGCCAGCACCCTTCTGGCCACTAGCGGGGTATACAATGAGCAGTTCTTC. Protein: CASTLLATSGVYNEQFF. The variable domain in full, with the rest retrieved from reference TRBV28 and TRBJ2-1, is DVKVTQSSRYLVKRTGEKVFLECVQDMDHENMFWYRQDPGLGLRLIYFSYDVKMKEKGDIPEGYSVSREKKERFSLILESASTNQTSMYLCASTLLATSGVYNEQFFGPGTRLTVL.

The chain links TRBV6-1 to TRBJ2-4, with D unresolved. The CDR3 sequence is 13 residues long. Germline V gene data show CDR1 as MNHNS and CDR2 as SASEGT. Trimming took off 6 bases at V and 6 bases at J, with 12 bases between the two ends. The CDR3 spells CASSEDVRNIQYF. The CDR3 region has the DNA TGTGCCAGCAGCGAGGATGTTCGAAACATTCAGTACTTC.

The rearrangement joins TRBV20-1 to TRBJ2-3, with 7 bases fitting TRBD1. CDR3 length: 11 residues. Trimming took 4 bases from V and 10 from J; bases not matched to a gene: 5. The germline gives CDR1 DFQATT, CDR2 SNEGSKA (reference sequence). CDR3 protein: CSAKGGLAQYF. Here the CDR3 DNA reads TGCAGTGCTAAAGGGGGCCTGGCGCAGTATTTT.

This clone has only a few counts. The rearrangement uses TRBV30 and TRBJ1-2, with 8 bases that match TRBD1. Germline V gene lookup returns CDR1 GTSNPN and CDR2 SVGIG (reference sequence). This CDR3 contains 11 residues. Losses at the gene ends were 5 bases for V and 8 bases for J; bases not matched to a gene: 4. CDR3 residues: CAWQGAGGYTF. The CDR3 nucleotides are TGTGCCTGGCAGGGGGCAGGGGGCTACACCTTC.

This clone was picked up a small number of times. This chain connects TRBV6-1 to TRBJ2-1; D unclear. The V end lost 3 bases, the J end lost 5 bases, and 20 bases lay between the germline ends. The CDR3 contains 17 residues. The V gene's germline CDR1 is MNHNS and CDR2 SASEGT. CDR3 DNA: TGTGCCAGCAGTGAGTACACGGTCGGTGCATACAACAATGAGCAGTTCTTC. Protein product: CASSEYTVGAYNNEQFF.

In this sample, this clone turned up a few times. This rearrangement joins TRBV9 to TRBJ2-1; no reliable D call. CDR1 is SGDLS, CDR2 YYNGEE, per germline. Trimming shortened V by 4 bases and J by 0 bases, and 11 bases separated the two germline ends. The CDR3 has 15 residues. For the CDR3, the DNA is TGTGCCAGCAGCACTATCCTGAGCTCCTACAATGAGCAGTTCTTC. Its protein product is CASSTILSSYNEQFF.

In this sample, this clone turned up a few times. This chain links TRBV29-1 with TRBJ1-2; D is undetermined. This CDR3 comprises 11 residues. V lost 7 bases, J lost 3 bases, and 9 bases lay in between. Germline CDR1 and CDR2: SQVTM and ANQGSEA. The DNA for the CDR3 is TGCAGCGCCTCCGCGGACTATGGCTACACCTTC. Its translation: CSASADYGYTF.

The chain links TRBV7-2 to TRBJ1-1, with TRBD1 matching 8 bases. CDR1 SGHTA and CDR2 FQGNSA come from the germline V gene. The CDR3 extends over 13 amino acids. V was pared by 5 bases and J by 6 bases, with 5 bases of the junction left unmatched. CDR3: CASSTQGDAEAFF. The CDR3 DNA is TGTGCCAGCAGCACACAGGGGGACGCTGAAGCTTTCTTT.

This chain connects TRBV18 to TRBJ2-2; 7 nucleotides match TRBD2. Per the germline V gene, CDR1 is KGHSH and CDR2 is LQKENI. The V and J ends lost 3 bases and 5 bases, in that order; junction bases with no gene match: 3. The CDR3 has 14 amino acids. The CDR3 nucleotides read TGTGCCAGCTCACCGGGACTAACTACCGGGGAGCTGTTTTTT. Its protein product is CASSPGLTTGELFF. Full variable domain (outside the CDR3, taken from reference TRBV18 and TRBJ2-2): NAGVMQNPRHLVRRRGQEARLRCSPMKGHSHVYWYRQLPEEGLKFMVYLQKENIIDESGMPKERFSAEFPKEGPSILRIQQVVRGDSAAYFCASSPGLTTGELFFGEGSRLTVL.

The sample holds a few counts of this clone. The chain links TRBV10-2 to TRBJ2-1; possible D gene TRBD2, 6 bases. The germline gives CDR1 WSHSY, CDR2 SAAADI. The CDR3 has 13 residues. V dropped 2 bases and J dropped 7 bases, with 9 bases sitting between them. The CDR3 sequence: CASSEQEGNEQFF. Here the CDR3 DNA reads TGCGCCAGCAGTGAGCAGGAGGGTAATGAGCAGTTCTTC.

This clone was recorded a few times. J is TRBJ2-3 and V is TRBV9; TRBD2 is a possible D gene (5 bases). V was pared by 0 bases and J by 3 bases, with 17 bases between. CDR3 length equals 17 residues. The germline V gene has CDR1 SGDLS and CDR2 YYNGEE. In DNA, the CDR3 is TGTGCCAGCAGCGTAGTTGCCAGGACTCACGGGACAGATACGCAGTATTTT. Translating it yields CASSVVARTHGTDTQYF. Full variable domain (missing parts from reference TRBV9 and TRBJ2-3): DSGVTQTPKHLITATGQRVTLRCSPRSGDLSVYWYQQSLDQGLQFLIQYYNGEERAKGNILERFSAQQFPDLHSELNLSSLELGDSALYFCASSVVARTHGTDTQYFGPGTRLTVL.

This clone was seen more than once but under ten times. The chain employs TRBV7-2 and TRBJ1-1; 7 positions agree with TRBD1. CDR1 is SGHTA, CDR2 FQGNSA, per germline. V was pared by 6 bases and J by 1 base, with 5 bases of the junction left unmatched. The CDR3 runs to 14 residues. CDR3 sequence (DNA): TGTGCCAGCAGTATAGGGACAGCGAACACTGAAGCTTTCTTT. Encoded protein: CASSIGTANTEAFF.

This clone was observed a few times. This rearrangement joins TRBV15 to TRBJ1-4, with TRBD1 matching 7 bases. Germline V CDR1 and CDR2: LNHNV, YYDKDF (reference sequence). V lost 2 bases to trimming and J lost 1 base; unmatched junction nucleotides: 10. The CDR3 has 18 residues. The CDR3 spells CATSRPHRGVGTNEKLFF. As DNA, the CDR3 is TGTGCCACCAGCAGACCCCACAGGGGAGTAGGAACTAATGAAAAACTGTTTTTT.